These 8 T cell receptor beta chains were sequenced from one sample in a study of blood T cell repertoires in COVID-19. Here immunoSEQ multiplex PCR was the method, and the copy in TCRdb shows in-frame clones only, minus some. In the table there are hundreds of thousands of clones, 88% of which are singletons. What was sequenced was peripheral blood. Receptors originate from a man aged 18 to 30 with active or convalescent COVID-19.

The CDR3 coding sequence is TGTGCCAGCACCCAGCCGGACAGGGGGCACGAGCAGTACTTC. This translates into CASTQPDRGHEQYF. The chain links TRBV7-7 to TRBJ2-7, with 11 bases identical to TRBD1. V trimming: 7 bases; J trimming: 5 bases; junction bases outside the gene matches: 7. Germline V gene sequence: CDR1 SSHAT, CDR2 FNYEAQ (reference sequence). CDR3 size: 14 residues.

The J gene is TRBJ1-5, the V gene TRBV2; unclear D gene. V lost 10 bases and J lost 3, with 13 bases in between. The V gene's germline CDR1 is SNHLY and CDR2 FYNNEI. CDR3 length equals 13 residues. CDR3 residues: CATAAGVNQPQHF. The CDR3 coding sequence is TGTGCCACCGCCGCCGGGGTCAATCAGCCCCAGCATTTT. Drawing the rest from reference TRBV2 and TRBJ1-5, the complete variable domain is EPEVTQTPSHQVTQMGQEVILRCVPISNHLYFYWYRQILGQKVEFLVSFYNNEISEKSEIFDDQFSVERPDGSNFTLKIRSTKLEDSAMYFCATAAGVNQPQHFGDGTRLSIL.

The chain links TRBV5-6 to TRBJ1-5; D unresolved. V dropped 2 bases and J dropped 6 bases, with 6 bases sitting between them. This CDR3 contains 12 residues. Germline V gives CDR1 SGHDT, CDR2 YYEEEE. CDR3 region: CASSLSGQPQHF. CDR3 DNA sequence: TGTGCCAGCAGCTTATCGGGTCAGCCCCAGCATTTT.

This clone was recorded at least ten times. The V gene is TRBV6-4, the J gene TRBJ2-1, with 9 bases that match TRBD2. The ends lost 3 bases at V and 2 bases at J; junction bases unmatched: 2. The CDR3 runs 15 residues. Germline CDR1 MRHNA, CDR2 SNTAGT. CDR3 DNA sequence: TGTGCCAGCAGTGAGGCTAGCGGGGCCTACAATGAGCAGTTCTTC. It is translated as CASSEASGAYNEQFF.

The rearrangement uses TRBV29-1 and TRBJ1-1; TRBD1 matches 7 bases. The ends lost 2 bases at V and 5 bases at J; junction bases unmatched: 11. CDR1 is SQVTM, CDR2 ANQGSEA, per germline. The CDR3 covers 15 residues. CDR3 protein: CSVERRAGGRTEAFF. The CDR3 nucleotides read TGCAGCGTTGAACGTCGGGCAGGGGGGCGGACTGAAGCTTTCTTT.

The CDR3 nucleotides read TGTGCCATCAGCCCAGGACAGGGGGCCTCCTACGAGCAGTACTTC. Its protein is CAISPGQGASYEQYF. J is TRBJ2-7 and V is TRBV10-3; 11 bases are shared with TRBD1. After removal of 6 bases from V and 0 bases from J, the junction contained 4 bases not matched to a gene. CDR3 length: 15 residues. CDR1 ENHRY and CDR2 SYGVKD come from the germline V gene.

The V and J genes are TRBV6-2 or TRBV6-3 and TRBJ1-1; TRBD1 matches 8 bases. The CDR3 contains 15 residues. CDR1 and CDR2 from the germline V gene are MNHEY and SVGEGT. Germline trimming cut 2 bases from V and 7 bases from J; bases unmatched to any gene: 9. CDR3 in DNA: TGTGCCAGCAGTTACGGTATGGGACAGGTTCATGAAGCTTTCTTT. Its protein is CASSYGMGQVHEAFF.

The chain joins TRBV15 to TRBJ1-2, with D possibly matching TRBD1 (5 bases). Germline-derived CDR1 and CDR2 are LNHNV and YYDKDF (reference sequence). V gave up 4 bases and J gave up 7 bases, with 19 bases separating them. This CDR3 is 15 amino acids long. As DNA, the CDR3 is TGTGCCACCAGCAATCGAGAGGCAGGGAAGTTTGGCTACACCTTC. Its translation is CATSNREAGKFGYTF.